The 5 T cell receptor beta chains given below trace back to one sample, sequenced in a study of blood T cells in healthy people across ages. Using a J-beta primer mix together with a sample-barcoded 5' primer, a second PCR was run for 7 to 11 cycles. One entry per CDR3 protein results from TCRdb running MiXCR on the 5' RACE reads. The table shows 550,000 to 750,000 distinct CDR3 sequences, with 21% occurring only once. Specimen: blood. Receptors were obtained from a man in his sixties or seventies in good health.

The V gene is TRBV7-2, the J gene TRBJ2-7; D might be TRBD1 or TRBD2, each matching 5 bases. The V gene lost 8 bases and the J gene lost 1 base, with 15 bases spanning the gap. The CDR3 sequence is 14 residues long. Per the germline V gene, CDR1 is SGHTA and CDR2 is FQGNSA. CDR3 residues: CASAAGRASYEQYF. In DNA form, the CDR3 reads TGTGCCAGCGCCGCGGGCAGGGCTTCCTACGAGCAGTACTTC.

This clonotype showed up just a few times. This rearrangement joins TRBV29-1 to TRBJ1-2; D unclear. Per germline, CDR1 SQVTM and CDR2 ANQGSEA. The CDR3 contains 12 residues. The ends were cut back, 2 bases at V and 6 bases at J, with 10 bases in the middle. The CDR3: CSVESGQHGYTF. Here the CDR3 DNA reads TGCAGCGTTGAATCAGGTCAGCATGGCTACACCTTC.

This clonotype has just a few counts. The rearrangement uses TRBV12-3 or TRBV12-4 and TRBJ2-7; TRBD2 is a possible D gene (5 bases). V shed 8 bases and J shed 4 bases, with 12 bases lying between them. The length of the CDR3 is 12 residues. The CDR3, as DNA: TGTGCCAGCCAGAGCGGATGGTACGAGCAGTACTTC. Translation gives CASQSGWYEQYF.

V usage is TRBV24-1 and J usage is TRBJ2-1, with D possibly being TRBD2 (7 bases). CDR1 is KGHDR, CDR2 SFDVKD, per germline. There are 17 residues in the CDR3. V was shortened by 5 bases and J by 0 bases, with 16 bases between the two germline ends. The CDR3 bases are TGTGCCACCAGTGGGGGAGGGGGATTTAGCTCCTACAATGAGCAGTTCTTC. This sequence encodes CATSGGGGFSSYNEQFF.

This clonotype was observed a handful of times. The chain couples TRBV5-1 to TRBJ2-5; D possibly corresponds to TRBD1 (6 bases). The better agreement between TRBJ2-7 and the DNA end casts doubt on the J call. Germline assignment: CDR1 SGHRS and CDR2 YFSETQ. The CDR3 sequence is 13 residues long. The CDR3 loop is CASRGTPPYEQYF. The DNA for the CDR3 is TGCGCCAGCAGAGGGACACCCCCCTACGAGCAGTACTTC.